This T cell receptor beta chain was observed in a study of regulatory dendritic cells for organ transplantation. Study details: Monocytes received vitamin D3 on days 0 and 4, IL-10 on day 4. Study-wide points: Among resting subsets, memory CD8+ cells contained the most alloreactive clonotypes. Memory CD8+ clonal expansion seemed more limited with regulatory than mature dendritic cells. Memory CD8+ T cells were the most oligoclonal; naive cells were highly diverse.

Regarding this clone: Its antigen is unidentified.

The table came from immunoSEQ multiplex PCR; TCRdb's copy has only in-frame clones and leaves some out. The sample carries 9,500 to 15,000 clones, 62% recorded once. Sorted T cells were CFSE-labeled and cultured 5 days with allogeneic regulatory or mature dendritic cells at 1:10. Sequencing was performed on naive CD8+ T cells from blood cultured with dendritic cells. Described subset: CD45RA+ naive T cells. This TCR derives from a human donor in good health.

CDR3 sequence (DNA): TGTGCCAGCAGTTTTAGCGGGGGCGCCTCCTACGAGCAGTACTTC. It translates to CASSFSGGASYEQYF. The rearrangement uses TRBV27 and TRBJ2-7; 9 bases are a match to TRBD2. With V trimmed by 3 bases and J by 0 bases, 3 bases remained unmatched. The CDR3 sequence is 15 residues long. Germline CDR1 MNHEY, CDR2 SMNVEV (reference sequence).